This T cell receptor (beta chain) was obtained from a study of T-cell reconstitution after alpha-beta-depleted transplantation in children. This sample's TCRbeta library carried unique molecular identifier barcodes. In TCRdb, the PCR reads were re-called with MiXCR into one record per CDR3 protein. The data contain hundreds of thousands of distinct CDR3 sequences, approximately 16% of them singletons. After removal of 6 bases from V and 4 bases from J, the junction contained 0 bases not matched to a gene. The CDR3 sequence is 13 residues long. Comment on this clonotype: Since a much larger clone is just one base distant, this may be a read error.

The TCR sequence derives from a human donor who donated a stem cell graft to a child with acute myeloid leukemia. The gene calls are TRBV12-3 or TRBV12-4 and TRBJ2-2; 9 positions match TRBD1. Sequencing was performed on PBMCs from the stem cell graft donor, taken from the stem cell graft. The CDR3 DNA reads as TGTGCCAGCAGGGGACAGGGCACCGGGGAGCTGTTTTTT. It codes for CASRGQGTGELFF.